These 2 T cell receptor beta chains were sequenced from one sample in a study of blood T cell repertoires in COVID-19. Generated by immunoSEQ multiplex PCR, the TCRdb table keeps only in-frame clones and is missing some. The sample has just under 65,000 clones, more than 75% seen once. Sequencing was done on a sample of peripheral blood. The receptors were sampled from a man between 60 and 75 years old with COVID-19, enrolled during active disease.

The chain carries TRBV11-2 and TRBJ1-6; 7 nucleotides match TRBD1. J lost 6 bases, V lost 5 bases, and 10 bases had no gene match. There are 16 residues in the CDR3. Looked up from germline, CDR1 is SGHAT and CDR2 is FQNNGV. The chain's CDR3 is CASSPLPGQSNSPLHF. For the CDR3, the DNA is TGTGCCAGCAGCCCACTTCCGGGACAGTCTAATTCACCCCTCCACTTT.

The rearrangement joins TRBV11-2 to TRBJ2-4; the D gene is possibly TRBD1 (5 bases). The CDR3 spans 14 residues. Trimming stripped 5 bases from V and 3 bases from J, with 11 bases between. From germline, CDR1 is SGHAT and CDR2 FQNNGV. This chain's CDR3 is CASSPRGFKNIQYF. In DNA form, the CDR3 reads TGTGCCAGCAGCCCAAGGGGTTTCAAAAACATTCAGTACTTC.